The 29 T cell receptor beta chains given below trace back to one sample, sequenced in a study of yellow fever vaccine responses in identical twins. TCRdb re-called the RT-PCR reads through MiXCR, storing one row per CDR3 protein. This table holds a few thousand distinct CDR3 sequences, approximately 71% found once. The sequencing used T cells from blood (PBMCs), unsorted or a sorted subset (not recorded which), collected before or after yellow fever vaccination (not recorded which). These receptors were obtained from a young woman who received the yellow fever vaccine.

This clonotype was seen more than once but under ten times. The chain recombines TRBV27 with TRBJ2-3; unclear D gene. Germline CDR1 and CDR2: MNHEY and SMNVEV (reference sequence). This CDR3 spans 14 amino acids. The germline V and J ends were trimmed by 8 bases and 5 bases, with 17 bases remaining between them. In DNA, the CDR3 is TGTGCCAGCCGTGGGCCCCTTGGGCTAGATACGCAGTATTTT. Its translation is CASRGPLGLDTQYF.

The CDR3 loop is CASSSSEGFQETQYF. CDR3 sequence (DNA): TGTGCCAGCAGCTCCAGCGAGGGGTTCCAAGAGACCCAGTACTTC. The gene calls are TRBV7-1 and TRBJ2-5, with D perhaps assigned TRBD1 or TRBD2 (5 bases each). TRBV7-1 is recorded as an ORF, its role being uncertain. Trimming left V 3 bases short and J 1 base short, with 12 bases between. This CDR3 spans 15 amino acids.

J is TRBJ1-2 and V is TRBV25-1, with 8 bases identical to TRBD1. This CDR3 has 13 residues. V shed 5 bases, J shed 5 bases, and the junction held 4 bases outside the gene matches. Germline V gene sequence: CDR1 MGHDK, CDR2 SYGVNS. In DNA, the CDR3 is TGTGCCAGCAGTAGGGGACAGGTATATGGCTACACCTTC. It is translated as CASSRGQVYGYTF.

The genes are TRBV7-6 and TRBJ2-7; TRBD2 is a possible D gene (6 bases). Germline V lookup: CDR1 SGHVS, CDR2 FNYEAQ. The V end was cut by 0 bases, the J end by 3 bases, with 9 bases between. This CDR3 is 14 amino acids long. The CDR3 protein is CASSLAEGLYEQYF. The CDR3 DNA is TGTGCCAGCAGCTTAGCGGAGGGGCTCTACGAGCAGTACTTC. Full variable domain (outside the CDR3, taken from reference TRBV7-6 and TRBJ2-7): GAGVSQSPRYKVTKRGQDVALRCDPISGHVSLYWYRQALGQGPEFLTYFNYEAQQDKSGLPNDRFSAERPEGSISTLTIQRTEQRDSAMYRCASSLAEGLYEQYFGPGTRLTVT.

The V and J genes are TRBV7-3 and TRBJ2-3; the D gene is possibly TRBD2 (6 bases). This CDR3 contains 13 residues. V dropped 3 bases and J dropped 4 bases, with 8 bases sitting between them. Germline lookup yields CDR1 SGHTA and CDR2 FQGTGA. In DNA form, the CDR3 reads TGTGCCAGCAGCTTCGGGACTTCAGATACGCAGTATTTT. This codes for CASSFGTSDTQYF. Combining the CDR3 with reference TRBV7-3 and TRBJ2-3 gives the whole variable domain GAGVSQTPSNKVTEKGKYVELRCDPISGHTALYWYRQSLGQGPEFLIYFQGTGAADDSGLPNDRFFAVRPEGSVSTLKIQRTERGDSAVYLCASSFGTSDTQYFGPGTRLTVL.

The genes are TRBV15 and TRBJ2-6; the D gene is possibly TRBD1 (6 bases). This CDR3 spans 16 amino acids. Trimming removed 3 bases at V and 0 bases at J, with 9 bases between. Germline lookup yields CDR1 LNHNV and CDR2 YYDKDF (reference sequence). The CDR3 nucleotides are TGTGCCACCAGCAGCAACAGGGTCTCTGGGGCCAACGTCCTGACTTTC. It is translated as CATSSNRVSGANVLTF.

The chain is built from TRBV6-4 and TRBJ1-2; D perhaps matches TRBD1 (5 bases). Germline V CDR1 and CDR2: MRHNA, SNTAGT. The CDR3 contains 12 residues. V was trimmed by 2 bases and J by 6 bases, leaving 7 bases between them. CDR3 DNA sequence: TGTGCCAGCAGTGACAGGGGCCATGGCTACACCTTC. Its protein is CASSDRGHGYTF.

The CDR3: CATSRRRAEGDEQYF. Written as DNA, the CDR3 is TGTGCCACCAGCAGACGAAGGGCAGAGGGGGACGAGCAGTACTTC. V gene TRBV15 combines with J gene TRBJ2-7; D possibly corresponds to TRBD1 (6 bases). Trimming pared 2 bases from V and 5 bases from J, leaving 16 bases between. This CDR3 spans 15 amino acids. CDR1 LNHNV and CDR2 YYDKDF come from the germline V gene (reference sequence).

CDR3 amino acids: CASRDGNTEAFF. CDR3 DNA: TGCGCCAGCAGGGACGGGAACACTGAAGCTTTCTTT. This sequence joins TRBV10-1 and TRBJ1-1; no clear D gene. The ends were cut back, 6 bases at V and 1 base at J, with 6 bases in the middle. The CDR3 covers 12 residues. Per germline, CDR1 WNHNN and CDR2 SYGVQD (reference sequence).

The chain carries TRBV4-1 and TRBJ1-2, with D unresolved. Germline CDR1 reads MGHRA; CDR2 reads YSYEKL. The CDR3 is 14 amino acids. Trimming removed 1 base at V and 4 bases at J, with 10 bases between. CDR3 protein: CASSQVRGSYGYTF. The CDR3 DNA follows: TGCGCCAGCAGCCAAGTAAGAGGATCCTATGGCTACACCTTC.

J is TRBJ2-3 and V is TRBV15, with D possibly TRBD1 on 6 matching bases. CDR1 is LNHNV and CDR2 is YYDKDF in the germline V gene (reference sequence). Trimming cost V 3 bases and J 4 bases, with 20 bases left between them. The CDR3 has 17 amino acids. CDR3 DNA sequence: TGTGCCACCAGCAGTGATTCAGGACAGCCGCCCGCAGATACGCAGTATTTT. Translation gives CATSSDSGQPPADTQYF.

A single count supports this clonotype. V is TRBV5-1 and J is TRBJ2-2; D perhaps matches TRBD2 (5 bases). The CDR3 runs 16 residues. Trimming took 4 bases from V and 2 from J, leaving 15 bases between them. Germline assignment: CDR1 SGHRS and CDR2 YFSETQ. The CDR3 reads CASSPKRTGNTGELFF. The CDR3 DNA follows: TGCGCCAGCAGCCCCAAGAGGACGGGAAACACCGGGGAGCTGTTTTTT.

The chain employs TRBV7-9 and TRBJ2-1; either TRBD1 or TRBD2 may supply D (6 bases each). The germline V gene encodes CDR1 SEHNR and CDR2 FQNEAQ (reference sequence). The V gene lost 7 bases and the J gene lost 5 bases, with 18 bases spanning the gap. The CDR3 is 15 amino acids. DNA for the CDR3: TGTGCCAGCAACGTAGGGGGGAGTAGGGACAATGAGCAGTTCTTC. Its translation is CASNVGGSRDNEQFF.

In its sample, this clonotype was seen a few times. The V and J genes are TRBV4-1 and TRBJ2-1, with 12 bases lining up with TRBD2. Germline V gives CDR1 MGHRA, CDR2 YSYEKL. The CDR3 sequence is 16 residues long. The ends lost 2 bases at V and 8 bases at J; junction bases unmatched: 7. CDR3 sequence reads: CASSQTRLAGVHEQFF. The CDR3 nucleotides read TGCGCCAGCAGCCAAACAAGACTAGCGGGAGTCCATGAGCAGTTCTTC.

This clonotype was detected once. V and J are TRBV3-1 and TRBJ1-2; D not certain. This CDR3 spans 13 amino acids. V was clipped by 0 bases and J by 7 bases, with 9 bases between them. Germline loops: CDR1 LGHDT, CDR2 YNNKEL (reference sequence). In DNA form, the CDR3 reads TGTGCCAGCAGCCAAGATCAAGGACCTGGCTACACCTTC. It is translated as CASSQDQGPGYTF.

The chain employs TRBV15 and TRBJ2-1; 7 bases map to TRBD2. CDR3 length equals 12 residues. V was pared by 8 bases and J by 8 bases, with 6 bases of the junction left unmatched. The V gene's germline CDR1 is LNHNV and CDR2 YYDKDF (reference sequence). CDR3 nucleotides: TGTGCCACCGGTGGGAGGGCAGATGAGCAGTTCTTC. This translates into CATGGRADEQFF.

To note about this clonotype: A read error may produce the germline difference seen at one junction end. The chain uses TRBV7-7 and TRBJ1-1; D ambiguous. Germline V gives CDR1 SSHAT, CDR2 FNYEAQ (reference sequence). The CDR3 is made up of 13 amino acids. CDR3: CASSLLEGTEAFF. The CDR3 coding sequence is TGTGCTAGCAGCTTATTAGAAGGCACTGAAGCTTTCTTT.

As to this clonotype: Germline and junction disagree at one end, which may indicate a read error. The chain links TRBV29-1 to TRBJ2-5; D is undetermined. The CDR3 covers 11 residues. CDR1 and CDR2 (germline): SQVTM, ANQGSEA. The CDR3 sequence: CSVEGAESQYF. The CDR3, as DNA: TGCAGCGTTGAAGGGGCAGAGAGCCAGTACTTC.

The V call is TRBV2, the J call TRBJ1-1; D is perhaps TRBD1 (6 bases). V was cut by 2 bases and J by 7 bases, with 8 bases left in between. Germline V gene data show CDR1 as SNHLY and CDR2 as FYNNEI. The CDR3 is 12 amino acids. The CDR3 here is CASSEWTVEAFF. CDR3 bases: TGTGCCAGCAGTGAATGGACAGTTGAAGCTTTCTTT.

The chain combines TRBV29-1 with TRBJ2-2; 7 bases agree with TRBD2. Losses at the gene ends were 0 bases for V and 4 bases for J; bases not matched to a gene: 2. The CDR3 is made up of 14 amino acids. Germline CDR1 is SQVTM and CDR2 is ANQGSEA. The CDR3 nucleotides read TGCAGCGTTGAAGATGGGGAGGGCACCGGGGAGCTGTTTTTT. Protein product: CSVEDGEGTGELFF.

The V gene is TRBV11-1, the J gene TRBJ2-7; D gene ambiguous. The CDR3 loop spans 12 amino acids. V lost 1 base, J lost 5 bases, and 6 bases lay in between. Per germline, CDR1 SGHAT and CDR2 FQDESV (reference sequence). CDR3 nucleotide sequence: TGTGCCAGCAGCTTAGTAACCCACGAGCAGTACTTC. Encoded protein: CASSLVTHEQYF.

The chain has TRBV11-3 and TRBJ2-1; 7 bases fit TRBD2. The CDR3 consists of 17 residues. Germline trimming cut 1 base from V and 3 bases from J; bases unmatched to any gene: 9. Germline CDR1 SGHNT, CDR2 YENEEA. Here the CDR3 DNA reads TGTGCCAGCAGCTTAGGACTAGCCGAGGAGATCTACAATGAGCAGTTCTTC. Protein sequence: CASSLGLAEEIYNEQFF.

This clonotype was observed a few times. CDR3 DNA: TGCGCCAGCAGCCAAGTTCGTCTAGCGGATAACACCGGGGAGCTGTTTTTT. Amino acid sequence: CASSQVRLADNTGELFF. The rearrangement joins TRBV4-3 to TRBJ2-2; the match to TRBD2 covers 7 bases. The V segment lost 1 base and the J segment 2 bases; nucleotides outside the gene matches: 7. This CDR3 region has 17 residues. CDR1 is LGHNA, CDR2 YSLEER, per germline.

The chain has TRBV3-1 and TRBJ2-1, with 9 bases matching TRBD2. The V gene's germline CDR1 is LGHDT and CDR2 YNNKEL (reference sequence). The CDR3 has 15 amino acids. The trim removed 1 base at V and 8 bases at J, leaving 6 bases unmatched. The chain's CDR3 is CASSQVIAGVYEQFF. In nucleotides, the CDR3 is TGTGCCAGCAGCCAAGTGATAGCGGGAGTCTATGAGCAGTTCTTC.

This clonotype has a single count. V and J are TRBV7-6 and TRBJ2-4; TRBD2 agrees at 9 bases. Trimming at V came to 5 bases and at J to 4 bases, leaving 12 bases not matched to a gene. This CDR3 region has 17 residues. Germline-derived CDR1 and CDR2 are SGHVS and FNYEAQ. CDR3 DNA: TGTGCCAGCAGCCCCCAGGCAGCGGGAGGATCTAAAAACATTCAGTACTTC. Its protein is CASSPQAAGGSKNIQYF.

The CDR3 is CASSVLAGTYEQYF. CDR3 nucleotide sequence: TGTGCCAGCAGCGTACTAGCGGGGACCTACGAGCAGTACTTC. V gene TRBV11-2 combines with J gene TRBJ2-7; TRBD2 aligns across 10 bases. The CDR3 loop spans 14 amino acids. Germline-derived CDR1 and CDR2 are SGHAT and FQNNGV. Unmatched junction bases numbered 3, after V lost 5 bases and J lost 2 bases.

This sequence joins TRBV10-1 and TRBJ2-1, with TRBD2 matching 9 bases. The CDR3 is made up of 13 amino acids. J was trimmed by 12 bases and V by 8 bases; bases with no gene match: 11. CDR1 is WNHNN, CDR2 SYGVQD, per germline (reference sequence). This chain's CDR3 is CASAQSLAGWQFF. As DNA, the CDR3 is TGCGCCAGCGCCCAGAGCCTAGCGGGATGGCAGTTCTTC.

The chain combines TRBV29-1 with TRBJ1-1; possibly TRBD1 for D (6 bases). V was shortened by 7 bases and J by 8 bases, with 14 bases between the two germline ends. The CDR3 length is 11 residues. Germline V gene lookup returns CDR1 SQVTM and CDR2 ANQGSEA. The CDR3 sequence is CSADRYTEAFF. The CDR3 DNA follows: TGCAGCGCTGACAGGTATACCGAAGCTTTCTTT.

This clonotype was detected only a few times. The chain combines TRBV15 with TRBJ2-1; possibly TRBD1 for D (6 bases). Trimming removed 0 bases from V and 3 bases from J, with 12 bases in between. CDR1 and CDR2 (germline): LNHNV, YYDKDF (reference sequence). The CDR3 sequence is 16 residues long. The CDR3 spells CATSRDPGADYNEQFF. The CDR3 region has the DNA TGTGCCACCAGCAGAGACCCAGGGGCTGACTACAATGAGCAGTTCTTC.